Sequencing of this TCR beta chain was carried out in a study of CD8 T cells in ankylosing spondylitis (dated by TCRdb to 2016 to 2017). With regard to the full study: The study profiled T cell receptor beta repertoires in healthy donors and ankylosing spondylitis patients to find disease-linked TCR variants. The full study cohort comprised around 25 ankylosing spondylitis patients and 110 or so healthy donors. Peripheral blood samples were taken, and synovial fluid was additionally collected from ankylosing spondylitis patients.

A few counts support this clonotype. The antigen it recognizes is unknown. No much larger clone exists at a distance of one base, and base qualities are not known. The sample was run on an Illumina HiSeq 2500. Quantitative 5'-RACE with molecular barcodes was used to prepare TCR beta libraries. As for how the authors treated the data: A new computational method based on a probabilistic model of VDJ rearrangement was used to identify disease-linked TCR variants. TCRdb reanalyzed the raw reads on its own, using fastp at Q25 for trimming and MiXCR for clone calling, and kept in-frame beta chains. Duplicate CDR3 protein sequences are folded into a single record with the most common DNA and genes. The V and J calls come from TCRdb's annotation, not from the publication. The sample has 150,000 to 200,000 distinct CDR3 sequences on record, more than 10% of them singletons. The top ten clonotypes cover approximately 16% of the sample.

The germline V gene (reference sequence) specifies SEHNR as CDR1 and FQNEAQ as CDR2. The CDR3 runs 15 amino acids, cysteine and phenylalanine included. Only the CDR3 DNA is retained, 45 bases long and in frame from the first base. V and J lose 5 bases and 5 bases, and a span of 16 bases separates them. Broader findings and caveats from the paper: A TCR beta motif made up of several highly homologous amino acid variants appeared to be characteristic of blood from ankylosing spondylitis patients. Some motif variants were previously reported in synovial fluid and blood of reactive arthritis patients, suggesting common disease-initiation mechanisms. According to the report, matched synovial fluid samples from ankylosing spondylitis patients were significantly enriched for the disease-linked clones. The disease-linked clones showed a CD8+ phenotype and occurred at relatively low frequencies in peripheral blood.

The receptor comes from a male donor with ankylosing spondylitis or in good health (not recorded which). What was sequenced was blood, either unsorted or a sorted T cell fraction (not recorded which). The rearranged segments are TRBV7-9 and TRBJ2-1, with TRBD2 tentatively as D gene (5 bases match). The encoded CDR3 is CASSPGRGWDNEQFF. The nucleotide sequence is TGTGCCAGCAGCCCCGGACGGGGATGGGACAATGAGCAGTTCTTC.